What follows describes a single T cell receptor (delta chain). TCRdb pairs this DNA with a much larger clone's protein that differs at residue 5, likely a read error; the protein shown was translated from the DNA. TCRdb re-analyzed the multiplex PCR reads via CATT. The sample contains approximately 93,000 delta-chain clones, less than 1% of which appear only once. Germline-derived CDR1 and CDR2 are GEAIGNYY and EKD. The ends lost 3 bases at V and 2 bases at J; junction bases unmatched: 11. The CDR3 is 16 residues long. This sample is part of a study of γδ T cells in repeated Plasmodium falciparum infection. Vgamma9/Vdelta2+ and Vdelta2-negative gammadelta T cells were flow-sorted from PBMC for bulk sequencing.

Specimen: gamma-delta T cells from blood. This chain uses TRDV2 with TRDJ1, with 7 bases matching TRDD3. Here the J gene was assigned by germline matching of the DNA, as TCRdb has none. This sequence was found in a pool of human donors (malaria-infected and uninfected, not separated). The CDR3 here is CACDLLGGDRTDKLIF. Written as DNA, the CDR3 is TGTGCCTGTGACCTCCTGGGGGGAGACCGAACCGATAAACTCATCTTT.